This T cell receptor (beta chain) was profiled in a study of T cells after yellow fever vaccination. The wider study: SMART-Seq v4 Ultra Low Input prepared the low-cell-number fractions.

This CDR3 comprises 17 residues. Germline lookup yields CDR1 SGHVS and CDR2 FQNEAQ. Trimming took 6 bases from V and 11 from J; bases not matched to a gene: 19. TCRdb passed the 5' RACE reads through MiXCR, listing each CDR3 protein once. The table has hundreds of thousands of distinct CDR3 sequences, 5.2% seen once. This sample comprised CD4+ T cells sorted from PBMCs, obtained on the day of the yellow fever booster vaccination. The rearrangement uses TRBV7-8 and TRBJ1-1; 12 positions agree with TRBD1. This receptor was obtained from a young man who received the YFV17D yellow fever vaccine. CDR3 DNA sequence: TGTGCCAGCAGTCAGCCGGGACAGGGGGCGCGGCGGCTTGGGGCTTTCTTT. This encodes CASSQPGQGARRLGAFF.